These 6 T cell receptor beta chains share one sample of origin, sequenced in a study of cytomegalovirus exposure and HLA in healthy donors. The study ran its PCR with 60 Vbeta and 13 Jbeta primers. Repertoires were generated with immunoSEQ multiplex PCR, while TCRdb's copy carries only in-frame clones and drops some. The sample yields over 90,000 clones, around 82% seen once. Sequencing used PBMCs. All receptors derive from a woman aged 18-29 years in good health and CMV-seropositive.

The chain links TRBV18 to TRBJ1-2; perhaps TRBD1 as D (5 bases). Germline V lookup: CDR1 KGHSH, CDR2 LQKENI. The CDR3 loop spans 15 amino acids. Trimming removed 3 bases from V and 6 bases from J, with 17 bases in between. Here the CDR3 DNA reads TGTGCCAGCTCACCCCCGGGGGAACGGTCAAATGGCTACACCTTC. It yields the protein CASSPPGERSNGYTF.

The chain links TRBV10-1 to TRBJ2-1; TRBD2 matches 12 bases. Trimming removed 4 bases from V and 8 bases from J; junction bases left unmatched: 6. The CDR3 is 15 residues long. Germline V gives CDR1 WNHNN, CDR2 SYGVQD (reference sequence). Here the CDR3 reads CASSVLAGGMDEQFF. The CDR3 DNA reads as TGCGCCAGCAGTGTTCTAGCGGGGGGGATGGATGAGCAGTTCTTC.

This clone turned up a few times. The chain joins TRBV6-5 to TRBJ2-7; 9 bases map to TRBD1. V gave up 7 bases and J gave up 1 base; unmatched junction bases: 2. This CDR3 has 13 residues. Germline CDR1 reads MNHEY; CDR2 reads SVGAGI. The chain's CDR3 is CASKTGGSYEQYF. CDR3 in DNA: TGTGCCAGCAAGACAGGGGGATCCTACGAGCAGTACTTC.

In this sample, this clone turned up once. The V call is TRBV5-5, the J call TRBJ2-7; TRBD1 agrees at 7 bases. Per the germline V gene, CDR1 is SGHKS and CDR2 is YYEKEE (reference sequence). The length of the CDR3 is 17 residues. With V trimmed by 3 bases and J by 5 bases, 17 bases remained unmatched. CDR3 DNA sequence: TGTGCCAGCAGCTCCCCCGAAAACAGGGGTCGAGGTCACGAGCAGTACTTC. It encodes CASSSPENRGRGHEQYF. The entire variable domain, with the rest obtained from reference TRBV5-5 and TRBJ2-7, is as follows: DAGVTQSPTHLIKTRGQQVTLRCSPISGHKSVSWYQQVLGQGPQFIFQYYEKEERGRGNFPDRFSARQFPNYSSELNVNALLLGDSALYLCASSSPENRGRGHEQYFGPGTRLTVT.

CDR3: CASSRALTGDLDNEQFF. CDR3 DNA sequence: TGCGCCAGCAGCCGGGCACTCACAGGAGACCTGGATAATGAGCAGTTCTTC. This chain links TRBV4-1 with TRBJ2-1, with TRBD1 as a possible D gene (5 bases). The germline V and J ends were trimmed by 4 bases and 7 bases, with 23 bases remaining between them. CDR3 length: 17 residues. Germline CDR1 MGHRA, CDR2 YSYEKL.

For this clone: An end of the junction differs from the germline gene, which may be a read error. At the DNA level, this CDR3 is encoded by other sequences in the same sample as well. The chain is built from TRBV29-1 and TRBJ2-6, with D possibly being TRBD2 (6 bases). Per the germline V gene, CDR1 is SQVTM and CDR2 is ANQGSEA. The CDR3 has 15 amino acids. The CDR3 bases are TGCAGTGTTGCTTGGCGGGGTGGTGGGGCCAACGTCCTGACTTTC. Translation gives CSVAWRGGGANVLTF.